What follows are 18 T cell receptor beta chains derived from one specimen sequenced in a study of identical twins. TCRdb called the 5' RACE reads again in MiXCR, with one record for every CDR3 protein. The sample yields 540,000 or so distinct CDR3 sequences, about 20% seen once. These data are also associated with another study on yellow fever vaccine responses in identical twins.

Sample: CD4+ T cells sorted from blood. The receptor source for this set is a woman aged 18-29 years in good health.

In the case of this clonotype: One end of the junction does not line up with germline, which may come from a read error. This CDR3 is CCARGGRAGPSYNEQFF. CDR3 sequence (DNA): TGCTGTGCTAGAGGGGGTCGGGCGGGACCGTCCTACAATGAGCAGTTCTTC. The chain is built from TRBV20-1 and TRBJ2-1, with D tentatively TRBD1 or TRBD2 (6 bases each). The CDR3 is 17 residues long. From germline, CDR1 is DFQATT and CDR2 SNEGSKA (reference sequence).

This clonotype was found a few times. The chain joins TRBV20-1 to TRBJ2-1, with 9 bases aligning to TRBD2. This CDR3 has 16 amino acids. V shed 0 bases, J shed 3 bases, and the junction held 6 bases outside the gene matches. Germline loops: CDR1 DFQATT, CDR2 SNEGSKA (reference sequence). The CDR3 DNA reads TGCAGTGCTAGAGACCCGGGACTAGCCAACTACAATGAGCAGTTCTTC. It specifies CSARDPGLANYNEQFF.

This clonotype showed up many times. V gene TRBV20-1 combines with J gene TRBJ2-1, with a possible D match to TRBD2 (6 bases). The V end was cut by 3 bases, the J end by 4 bases, with 16 bases between. Germline V CDR1 and CDR2: DFQATT, SNEGSKA (reference sequence). The CDR3 contains 15 residues. The chain's CDR3 is CSAREGTGSYNEQFF. The CDR3 nucleotides read TGCAGTGCTAGGGAGGGGACTGGCAGTTACAATGAGCAGTTCTTC.

The gene calls are TRBV5-1 and TRBJ2-2, with a possible D match to TRBD1 (5 bases). Germline loops: CDR1 SGHRS, CDR2 YFSETQ. The CDR3 is 14 amino acids. The V and J ends lost 5 bases and 2 bases respectively, with 10 bases between them. The CDR3 loop reads CASSQQGNTGELFF. The CDR3, as DNA: TGCGCCAGCAGTCAGCAGGGTAACACCGGGGAGCTGTTTTTT. Drawing the rest from reference TRBV5-1 and TRBJ2-2, the complete variable domain is KAGVTQTPRYLIKTRGQQVTLSCSPISGHRSVSWYQQTPGQGLQFLFEYFSETQRNKGNFPGRFSGRQFSNSRSEMNVSTLELGDSALYLCASSQQGNTGELFFGEGSRLTVL.

This clonotype was detected only a few times. The chain is built from TRBV28 and TRBJ2-3, with TRBD2 matching 7 bases. The germline V gene encodes CDR1 MDHEN and CDR2 SYDVKM. J was trimmed by 1 base and V by 7 bases; bases with no gene match: 5. CDR3 length equals 14 residues. The CDR3: CASKTAGGTDTQYF. The CDR3 region has the DNA TGTGCCAGCAAAACTGCGGGGGGCACAGATACGCAGTATTTT.

In this sample, this clonotype turned up a few times. This chain links TRBV7-9 with TRBJ2-1, with 9 bases matching TRBD2. CDR1 is SEHNR, CDR2 FQNEAQ, per germline (reference sequence). The CDR3 is made up of 14 amino acids. After removal of 5 bases from V and 6 bases from J, the junction contained 5 bases not matched to a gene. The CDR3 nucleotides are TGTGCCAGCAGCCGTAGCGGGAGTAGCAATGAGCAGTTCTTC. This codes for CASSRSGSSNEQFF.

The rearrangement links TRBV12-3 or TRBV12-4 to TRBJ2-2; TRBD1 matches at 7 bases. The trim removed 6 bases at V and 8 bases at J, leaving 3 bases unmatched. There are 12 residues in the CDR3. CDR3 sequence: CASSQGQGELFF. In DNA, the CDR3 is TGTGCCAGCAGCCAGGGACAGGGGGAGCTGTTTTTT.

This chain joins TRBV5-1 and TRBJ1-4, with TRBD1 matching over 8 bases. The V and J ends lost 4 bases and 6 bases, in that order; junction bases with no gene match: 11. Germline-derived CDR1 and CDR2 are SGHRS and YFSETQ. The CDR3 length is 16 residues. CDR3 sequence: CASSPSGGTGDEKLFF. The CDR3 region has the DNA TGCGCCAGCAGCCCCTCGGGGGGGACAGGAGATGAAAAACTGTTTTTT.

The CDR3 loop reads CASRLVSQGLEAYEQYV. In DNA, the CDR3 is TGCGCCAGCAGGCTAGTATCTCAGGGCCTTGAGGCCTACGAGCAGTACGTC. The V gene is TRBV10-2, the J gene TRBJ2-7; D is possibly TRBD1 (5 bases). The ends were cut back, 6 bases at V and 2 bases at J, with 23 bases in the middle. The CDR3 totals 17 residues. Germline assignment: CDR1 WSHSY and CDR2 SAAADI.

V is TRBV9 and J is TRBJ2-7, with 7 positions matching TRBD2. The CDR3 runs to 16 residues. Trimming removed 4 bases from V and 0 bases from J; junction bases left unmatched: 10. Looked up from germline, CDR1 is SGDLS and CDR2 is YYNGEE. The CDR3: CASSLTGTTNSYEQYF. In DNA form, the CDR3 reads TGTGCCAGCAGCCTTACCGGGACTACCAACTCCTACGAGCAGTACTTC.

This clonotype was found a few times. The V call is TRBV11-2, the J call TRBJ2-3; perhaps TRBD1 as D (6 bases). Between the trimmed V and J ends, which lost 5 bases and 0 bases, there was a span of 12 bases. CDR3 size: 15 residues. The V gene's germline CDR1 is SGHAT and CDR2 FQNNGV. CDR3 protein: CASSPWQGSTDTQYF. Here the CDR3 DNA reads TGTGCCAGCAGCCCGTGGCAGGGGAGCACAGATACGCAGTATTTT.

This clonotype was recorded a few times. The V gene is TRBV7-3, the J gene TRBJ2-7; 11 bases line up with TRBD1. CDR1 and CDR2 (germline): SGHTA, FQGTGA. The CDR3 extends over 15 amino acids. The V gene end was trimmed by 4 bases and the J gene end by 4 bases; junction bases not matched to a gene: 6. CDR3: CASSSGQGARYEQYF. CDR3 coding DNA: TGTGCCAGCAGCTCCGGACAGGGGGCGCGTTACGAGCAGTACTTC.

This clonotype turned up a few times. This rearrangement joins TRBV6-1 to TRBJ2-1; 8 bases agree with TRBD1. CDR1 and CDR2 from the germline V gene are MNHNS and SASEGT. The CDR3 sequence is 15 residues long. The V and J ends lost 3 bases and 3 bases, in that order; junction bases with no gene match: 4. This chain's CDR3 is CASSEGTGYYNEQFF. CDR3 DNA: TGTGCCAGCAGTGAGGGGACAGGTTACTACAATGAGCAGTTCTTC.

The chain recombines TRBV12-3 or TRBV12-4 with TRBJ1-1; no clear D gene. This CDR3 spans 13 amino acids. The ends were cut back, 7 bases at V and 2 bases at J, with 11 bases in the middle. CDR3 amino acids: CASNGGRNTEAFF. The DNA for the CDR3 is TGTGCCAGCAACGGCGGGAGAAACACTGAAGCTTTCTTT.

V usage is TRBV5-1 and J usage is TRBJ2-3; TRBD1 matches 12 bases. CDR1 is SGHRS and CDR2 is YFSETQ in the germline V gene. Losses at the gene ends were 4 bases for V and 5 bases for J; bases not matched to a gene: 8. The CDR3 runs 16 residues. CDR3 residues: CASSRAGTGGVDTQYF. CDR3 coding DNA: TGCGCCAGCAGCCGAGCCGGGACAGGGGGCGTAGATACGCAGTATTTT.

This clonotype appeared a few times. The V gene is TRBV20-1, the J gene TRBJ2-4; a possible D gene is TRBD2 (6 bases). CDR1 and CDR2 (germline): DFQATT, SNEGSKA (reference sequence). The CDR3 totals 15 residues. Trimming took off 0 bases at V and 1 base at J, with 10 bases between the two ends. CDR3 bases: TGCAGTGCTAGAGATGCAGGGAGGGCCAAAAACATTCAGTACTTC. Residues: CSARDAGRAKNIQYF.

J is TRBJ2-1 and V is TRBV29-1; 8 bases line up with TRBD2. CDR1 is SQVTM and CDR2 is ANQGSEA in the germline V gene. The CDR3 sequence is 15 residues long. V trimming: 6 bases; J trimming: 5 bases; junction bases outside the gene matches: 12. CDR3 sequence (DNA): TGCAGCGTCAGCGGCCAGGGACTAGGGAACAATGAGCAGTTCTTC. Residues: CSVSGQGLGNNEQFF.

The sample holds many counts of this clonotype. The gene calls are TRBV20-1 and TRBJ2-7; 8 bases are a match to TRBD2. The V gene end was trimmed by 3 bases and the J gene end by 7 bases; junction bases not matched to a gene: 5. The CDR3 covers 12 residues. Looked up from germline, CDR1 is DFQATT and CDR2 is SNEGSKA (reference sequence). The CDR3 sequence: CSASGGASEQYV. DNA of the CDR3: TGCAGTGCTAGCGGGGGGGCCAGTGAGCAGTACGTC.